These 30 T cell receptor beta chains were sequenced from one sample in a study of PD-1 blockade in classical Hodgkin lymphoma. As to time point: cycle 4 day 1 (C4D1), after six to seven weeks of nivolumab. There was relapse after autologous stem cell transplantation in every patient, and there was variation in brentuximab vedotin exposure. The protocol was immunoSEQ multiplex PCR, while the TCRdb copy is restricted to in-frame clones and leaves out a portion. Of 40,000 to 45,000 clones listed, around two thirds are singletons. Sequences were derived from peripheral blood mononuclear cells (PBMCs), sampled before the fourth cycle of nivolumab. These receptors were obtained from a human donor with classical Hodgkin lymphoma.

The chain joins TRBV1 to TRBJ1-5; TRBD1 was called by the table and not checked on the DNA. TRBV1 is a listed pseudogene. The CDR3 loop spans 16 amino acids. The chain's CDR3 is CTSSRKQGSGNQPQHF. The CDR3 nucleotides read TGCACCAGCAGCCGTAAGCAGGGGTCTGGCAATCAGCCCCAGCATTTT.

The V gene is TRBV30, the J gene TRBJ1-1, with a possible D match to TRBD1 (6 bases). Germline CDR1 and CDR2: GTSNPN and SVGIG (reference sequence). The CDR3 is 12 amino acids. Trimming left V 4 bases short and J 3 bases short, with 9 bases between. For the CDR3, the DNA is TGTGCCTGGACAGGGGCGGACACTGAAGCTTTCTTT. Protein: CAWTGADTEAFF.

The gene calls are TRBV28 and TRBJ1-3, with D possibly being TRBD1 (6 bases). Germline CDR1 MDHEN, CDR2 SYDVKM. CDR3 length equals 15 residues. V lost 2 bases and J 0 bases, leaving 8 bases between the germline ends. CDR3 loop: CASSLTGISGNTIYF. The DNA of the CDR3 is TGTGCCAGCAGTTTAACAGGGATCTCTGGAAACACCATATATTTT.

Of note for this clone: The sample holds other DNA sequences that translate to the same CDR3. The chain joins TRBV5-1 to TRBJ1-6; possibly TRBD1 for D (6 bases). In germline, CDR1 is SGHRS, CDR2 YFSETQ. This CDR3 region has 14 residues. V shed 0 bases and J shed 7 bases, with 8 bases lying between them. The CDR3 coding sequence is TGCGCCAGCAGCTTGGGCCAGGGGAATTCACCCCTCCACTTT. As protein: CASSLGQGNSPLHF.

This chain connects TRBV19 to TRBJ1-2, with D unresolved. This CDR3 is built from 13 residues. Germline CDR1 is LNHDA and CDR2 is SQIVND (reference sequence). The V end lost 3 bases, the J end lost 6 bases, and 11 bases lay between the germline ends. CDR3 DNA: TGTGCCAGTAGTATCCCATCCGGTCATGGCTACACCTTC. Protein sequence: CASSIPSGHGYTF.

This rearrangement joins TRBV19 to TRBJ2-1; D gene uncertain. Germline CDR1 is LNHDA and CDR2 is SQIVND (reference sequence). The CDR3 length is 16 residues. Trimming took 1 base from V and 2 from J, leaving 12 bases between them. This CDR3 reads CASSIVKGSTYNEQFF. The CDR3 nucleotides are TGTGCCAGTAGTATAGTGAAGGGTTCTACCTACAATGAGCAGTTCTTC.

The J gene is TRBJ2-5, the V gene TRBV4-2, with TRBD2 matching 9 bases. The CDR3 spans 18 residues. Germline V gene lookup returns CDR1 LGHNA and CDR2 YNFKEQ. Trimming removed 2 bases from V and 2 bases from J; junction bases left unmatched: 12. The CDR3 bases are TGTGCCAGCAGCCAATCGGCTAGCGGGGACCCCATTCAAGAGACCCAGTACTTC. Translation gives CASSQSASGDPIQETQYF.

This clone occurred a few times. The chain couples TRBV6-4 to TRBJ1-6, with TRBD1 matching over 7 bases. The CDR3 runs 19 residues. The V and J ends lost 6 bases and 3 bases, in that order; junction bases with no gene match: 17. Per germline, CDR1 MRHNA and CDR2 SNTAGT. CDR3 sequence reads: CASSRKLGQSVSYNSPLHF. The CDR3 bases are TGTGCCAGCAGCCGAAAATTGGGACAGAGCGTTAGCTATAATTCACCCCTCCACTTT.

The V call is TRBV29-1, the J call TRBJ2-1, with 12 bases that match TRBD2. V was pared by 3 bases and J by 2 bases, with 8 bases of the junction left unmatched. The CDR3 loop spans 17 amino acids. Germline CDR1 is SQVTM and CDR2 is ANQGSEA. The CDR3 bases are TGCAGCGTTGATCCTAGCGGGGGGGACATGACCTACAATGAGCAGTTCTTC. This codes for CSVDPSGGDMTYNEQFF.

CDR3 in amino acids: CASSLLGGPEETQYF. CDR3 nucleotides: TGTGCCAGCAGCCTCCTCGGGGGACCCGAAGAGACCCAGTACTTC. The chain carries TRBV6-5 and TRBJ2-5, with D perhaps TRBD2 (6 bases). CDR1 and CDR2 from the germline V gene are MNHEY and SVGAGI. CDR3 length equals 15 residues. The ends were cut back, 6 bases at V and 3 bases at J, with 17 bases in the middle.

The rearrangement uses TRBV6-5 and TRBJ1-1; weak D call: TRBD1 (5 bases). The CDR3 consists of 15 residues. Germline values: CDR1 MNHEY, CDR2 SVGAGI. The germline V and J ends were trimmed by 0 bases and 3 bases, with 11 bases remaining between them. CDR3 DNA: TGTGCCAGCAGTTACTCGTGGGGGTACGACACTGAAGCTTTCTTT. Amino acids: CASSYSWGYDTEAFF.

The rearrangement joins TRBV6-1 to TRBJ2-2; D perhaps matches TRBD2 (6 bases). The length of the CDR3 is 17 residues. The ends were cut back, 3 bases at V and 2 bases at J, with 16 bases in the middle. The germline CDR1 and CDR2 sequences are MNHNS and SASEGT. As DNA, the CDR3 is TGTGCCAGCAGTGATCTTGGTGCGGGGACCAACACCGGGGAGCTGTTTTTT. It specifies CASSDLGAGTNTGELFF.

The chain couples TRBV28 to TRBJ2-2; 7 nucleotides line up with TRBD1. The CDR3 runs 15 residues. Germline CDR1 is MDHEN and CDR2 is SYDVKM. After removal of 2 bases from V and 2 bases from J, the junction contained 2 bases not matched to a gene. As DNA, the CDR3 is TGTGCCAGCAGTTTACGACAGGGAAACACCGGGGAGCTGTTTTTT. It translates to CASSLRQGNTGELFF.

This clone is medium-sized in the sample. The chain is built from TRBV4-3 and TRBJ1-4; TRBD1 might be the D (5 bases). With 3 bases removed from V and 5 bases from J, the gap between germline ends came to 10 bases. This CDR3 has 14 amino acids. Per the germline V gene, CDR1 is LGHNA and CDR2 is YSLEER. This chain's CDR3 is CASSHRAGNEKLFF. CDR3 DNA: TGCGCCAGCAGCCACAGGGCGGGAAATGAAAAACTGTTTTTT.

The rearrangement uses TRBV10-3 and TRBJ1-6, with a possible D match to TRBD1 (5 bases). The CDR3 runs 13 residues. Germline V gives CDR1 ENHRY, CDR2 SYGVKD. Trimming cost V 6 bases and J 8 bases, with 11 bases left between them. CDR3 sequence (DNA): TGTGCCATCAGCGCGACAGAAGATTCACCCCTCCACTTT. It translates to CAISATEDSPLHF.

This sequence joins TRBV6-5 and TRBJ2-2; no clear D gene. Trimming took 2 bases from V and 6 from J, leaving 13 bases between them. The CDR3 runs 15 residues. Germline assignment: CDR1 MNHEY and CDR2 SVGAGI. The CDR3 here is CASSYRQDPPGELFF. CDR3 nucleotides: TGTGCCAGCAGTTACAGGCAGGACCCCCCCGGGGAGCTGTTTTTT.

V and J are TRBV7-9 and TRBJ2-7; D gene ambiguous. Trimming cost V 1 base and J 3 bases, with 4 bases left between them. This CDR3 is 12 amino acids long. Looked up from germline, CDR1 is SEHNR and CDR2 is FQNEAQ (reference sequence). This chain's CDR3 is CASSLGDYEQYF. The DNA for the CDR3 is TGTGCCAGCAGCTTAGGGGACTACGAGCAGTACTTC. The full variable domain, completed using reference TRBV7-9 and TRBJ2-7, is DTGVSQNPRHKITKRGQNVTFRCDPISEHNRLYWYRQTLGQGPEFLTYFQNEAQLEKSRLLSDRFSAERPKGSFSTLEIQRTEQGDSAMYLCASSLGDYEQYFGPGTRLTVT.

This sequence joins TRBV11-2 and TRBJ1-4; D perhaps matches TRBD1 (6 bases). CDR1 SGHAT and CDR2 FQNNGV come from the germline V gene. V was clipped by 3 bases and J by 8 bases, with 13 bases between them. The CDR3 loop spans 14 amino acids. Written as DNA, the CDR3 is TGTGCCAGCAGCTTTGGGTCGGGGGCGGAAAAACTGTTTTTT. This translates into CASSFGSGAEKLFF.

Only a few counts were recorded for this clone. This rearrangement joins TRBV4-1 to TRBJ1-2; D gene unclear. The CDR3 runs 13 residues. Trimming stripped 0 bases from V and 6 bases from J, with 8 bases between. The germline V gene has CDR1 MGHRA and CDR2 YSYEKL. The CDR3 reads CASSQDVGNGYTF. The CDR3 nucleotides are TGCGCCAGCAGCCAAGATGTGGGAAATGGCTACACCTTC.

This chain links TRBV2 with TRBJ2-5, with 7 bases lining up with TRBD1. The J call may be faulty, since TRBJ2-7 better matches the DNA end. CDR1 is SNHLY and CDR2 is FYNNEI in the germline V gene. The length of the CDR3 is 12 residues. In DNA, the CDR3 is TGTGCCAGCGACAGGGAGCAGGACGAGCAGTACTTC. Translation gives CASDREQDEQYF.

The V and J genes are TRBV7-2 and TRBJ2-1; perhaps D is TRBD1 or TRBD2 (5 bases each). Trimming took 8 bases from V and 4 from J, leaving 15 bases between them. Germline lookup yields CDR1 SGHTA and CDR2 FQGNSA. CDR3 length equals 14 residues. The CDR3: CASRGEGFYNEQFF. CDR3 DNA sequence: TGTGCCAGCCGGGGAGAGGGGTTTTACAATGAGCAGTTCTTC. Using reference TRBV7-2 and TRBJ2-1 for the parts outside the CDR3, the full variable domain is GAGVSQSPSNKVTEKGKDVELRCDPISGHTALYWYRQSLGQGLEFLIYFQGNSAPDKSGLPSDRFSAERTGGSVSTLTIQRTQQEDSAVYLCASRGEGFYNEQFFGPGTRLTVL.

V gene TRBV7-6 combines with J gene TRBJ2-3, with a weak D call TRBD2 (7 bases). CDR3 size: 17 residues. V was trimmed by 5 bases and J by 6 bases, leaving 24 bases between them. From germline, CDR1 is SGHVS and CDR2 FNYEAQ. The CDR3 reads CASSPFARGGAWDTQYF. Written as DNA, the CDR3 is TGTGCCAGCAGCCCCTTTGCTAGAGGGGGGGCATGGGATACGCAGTATTTT.

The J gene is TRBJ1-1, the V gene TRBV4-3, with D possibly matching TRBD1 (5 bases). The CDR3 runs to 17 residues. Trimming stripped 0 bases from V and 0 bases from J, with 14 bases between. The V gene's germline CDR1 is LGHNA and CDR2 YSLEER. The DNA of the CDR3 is TGCGCCAGCAGCCAAGATTCCAGGGCCCCCATGAACACTGAAGCTTTCTTT. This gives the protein CASSQDSRAPMNTEAFF.

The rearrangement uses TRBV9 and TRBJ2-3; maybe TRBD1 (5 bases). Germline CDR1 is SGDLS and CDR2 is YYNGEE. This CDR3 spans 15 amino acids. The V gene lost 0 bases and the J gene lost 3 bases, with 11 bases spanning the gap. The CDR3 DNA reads TGTGCCAGCAGCGTAGGTGGGGCGTTTACAGATACGCAGTATTTT. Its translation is CASSVGGAFTDTQYF.

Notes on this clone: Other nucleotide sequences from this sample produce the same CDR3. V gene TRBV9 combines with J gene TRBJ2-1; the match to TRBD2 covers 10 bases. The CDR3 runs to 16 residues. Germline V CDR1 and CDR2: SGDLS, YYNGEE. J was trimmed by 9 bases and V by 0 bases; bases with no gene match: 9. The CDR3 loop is CASSVGSSGGASEQFF. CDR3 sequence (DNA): TGTGCCAGCAGCGTAGGCTCGAGCGGGGGGGCGAGTGAGCAGTTCTTC.

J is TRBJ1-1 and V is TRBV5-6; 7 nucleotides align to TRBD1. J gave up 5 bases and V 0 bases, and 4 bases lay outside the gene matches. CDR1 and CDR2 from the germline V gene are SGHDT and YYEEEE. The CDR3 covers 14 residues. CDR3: CASSLGRGRTEAFF. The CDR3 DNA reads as TGTGCCAGCAGCTTGGGAAGGGGGCGGACTGAAGCTTTCTTT. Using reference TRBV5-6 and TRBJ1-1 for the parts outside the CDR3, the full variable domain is DAGVTQSPTHLIKTRGQQVTLRCSPKSGHDTVSWYQQALGQGPQFIFQYYEEEERQRGNFPDRFSGHQFPNYSSELNVNALLLGDSALYLCASSLGRGRTEAFFGQGTRLTVV.

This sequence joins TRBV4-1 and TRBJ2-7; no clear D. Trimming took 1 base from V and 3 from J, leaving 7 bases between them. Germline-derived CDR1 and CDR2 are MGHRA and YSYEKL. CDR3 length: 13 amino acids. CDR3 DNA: TGCGCCAGCAGCCAAGGCAGAGACTACGAGCAGTACTTC. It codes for CASSQGRDYEQYF.

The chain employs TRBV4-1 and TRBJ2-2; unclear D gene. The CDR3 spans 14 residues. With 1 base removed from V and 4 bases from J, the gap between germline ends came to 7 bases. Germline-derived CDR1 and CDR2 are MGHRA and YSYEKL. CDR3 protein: CASSQVDGTGELFF. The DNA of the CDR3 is TGCGCCAGCAGCCAAGTGGACGGCACCGGGGAGCTGTTTTTT.

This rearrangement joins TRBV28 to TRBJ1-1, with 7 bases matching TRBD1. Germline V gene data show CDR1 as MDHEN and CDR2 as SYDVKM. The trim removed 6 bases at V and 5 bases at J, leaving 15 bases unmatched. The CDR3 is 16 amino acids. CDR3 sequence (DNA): TGTGCCAGCAGGAAAACAGACAGGGATAGAGTGACTGAAGCTTTCTTT. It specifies CASRKTDRDRVTEAFF.

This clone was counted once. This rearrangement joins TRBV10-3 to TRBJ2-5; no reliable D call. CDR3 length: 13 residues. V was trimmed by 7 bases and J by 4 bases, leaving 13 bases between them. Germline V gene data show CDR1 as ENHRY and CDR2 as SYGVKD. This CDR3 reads CAIKGSPGETQYF. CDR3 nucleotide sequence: TGTGCCATCAAGGGCTCCCCCGGAGAGACCCAGTACTTC.